This TCR beta chain was captured by sequencing in a study of OX40 agonist ivuxolimab in advanced cancers. The wider study: The patients' treatment was ivuxolimab, an agonistic anti-OX40 (CD134) antibody.

Generated by immunoSEQ multiplex PCR, the TCRdb table keeps only in-frame clones and is missing some. The sample holds around 72,000 clones; approximately 78% are singletons and the top ten take roughly 0.4%. The CDR3 sequence is 13 residues long. V lost 5 bases, J lost 4 bases, and 11 bases lay in between. Germline values: CDR1 SGHAT, CDR2 FQNNGV. General study points: Part of the nonresponder group also had normalized T-cell clonal expansion that was low.

This clone has just one count. The antigen is unknown. This sample comprised CD4+ or CD8+ T cells sorted from blood, obtained in a trial of the OX40 agonist ivuxolimab. The V call is TRBV11-2, the J call TRBJ1-2, with unresolved D. This sequence was found in an adult with an advanced solid tumor such as melanoma, head and neck, liver or kidney cancer. Here the CDR3 DNA reads TGTGCCAGCAGCCGAGGGCTGGCCTATGGCTACACCTTC. This sequence encodes CASSRGLAYGYTF.